These 6 T cell receptor beta chains were sequenced from one sample in a study of T cell responses to AZD1222 COVID-19 vaccine. The method was immunoSEQ multiplex PCR; TCRdb's version includes in-frame clones alone and lacks a portion of them. Found here are 70,000 to 95,000 clones, less than 95% of them singletons; the top ten hold around 8%. Material: peripheral blood, obtained 28 days after the second AZD1222 dose. These receptors were taken from an adult who received the AZD1222 COVID-19 vaccine.

J is TRBJ2-1 and V is TRBV7-6; a weak D match, TRBD2 (6 bases). V lost 2 bases to trimming and J lost 12 bases, with 23 bases between them. The CDR3 loop spans 16 amino acids. CDR1 and CDR2 from the germline V gene are SGHVS and FNYEAQ. The CDR3 bases are TGTGCCAGCAGCTTAATAATGCCGGGAGTCTCGATCGGGCAGTTCTTC. Residues: CASSLIMPGVSIGQFF.

J is TRBJ2-1 and V is TRBV4-2, with TRBD2 matching 9 bases. V lost 4 bases to trimming and J lost 3 bases; unmatched junction nucleotides: 4. Germline V CDR1 and CDR2: LGHNA, YNFKEQ. The CDR3 has 15 residues. This CDR3 is CASSPVAGVYNEQFF. CDR3 in DNA: TGTGCCAGCAGCCCGGTAGCGGGAGTCTACAATGAGCAGTTCTTC.

With regard to this clone: This sample also contains other DNA sequences that code for the same CDR3. The rearrangement uses TRBV7-2 and TRBJ1-5, with D perhaps matching TRBD1 (5 bases). Deletions cut 0 bases from V and 7 bases from J, with 13 bases between. Germline-derived CDR1 and CDR2 are SGHTA and FQGNSA. The CDR3 runs 15 residues. The CDR3 is CASSLAWGRGQPQHF. CDR3 bases: TGTGCCAGCAGCTTAGCTTGGGGACGAGGACAGCCCCAGCATTTT.

The V and J genes are TRBV4-2 and TRBJ2-2; perhaps D is TRBD1 or TRBD2 (5 bases each). Germline values: CDR1 LGHNA, CDR2 YNFKEQ. Trimming stripped 2 bases from V and 6 bases from J, with 10 bases between. CDR3 length equals 14 residues. CDR3 in amino acids: CASSQNPGPGELFF. CDR3 nucleotides: TGTGCCAGCAGCCAAAATCCGGGGCCCGGGGAGCTGTTTTTT.

The V gene is TRBV30, the J gene TRBJ2-7; D not resolved. This CDR3 region has 12 residues. The germline gives CDR1 GTSNPN, CDR2 SVGIG (reference sequence). V lost 4 bases to trimming and J lost 4 bases, with 11 bases between them. In DNA, the CDR3 is TGTGCCTGGATGAGTGGATTGTACGAGCAGTACTTC. It specifies CAWMSGLYEQYF. Full variable domain (outside the CDR3, taken from reference TRBV30 and TRBJ2-7): SQTIHQWPATLVQPVGSPLSLECTVEGTSNPNLYWYRQAAGRGLQLLFYSVGIGQISSEVPQNLSASRPQDRQFILSSKKLLLSDSGFYLCAWMSGLYEQYFGPGTRLTVT.

V usage is TRBV19 and J usage is TRBJ2-7; 14 positions match TRBD2. Germline V gene sequence: CDR1 LNHDA, CDR2 SQIVND (reference sequence). The CDR3 spans 16 residues. The V segment lost 5 bases and the J segment 2 bases; nucleotides outside the gene matches: 5. In nucleotides, the CDR3 is TGTGCCAGTAGTGCCGGGACTAGCGGGAGCCCCTACGAGCAGTACTTC. Translation: CASSAGTSGSPYEQYF.